This note documents a single T cell receptor (beta chain) sequence. Antigen unknown. One end of the junction fails to match germline, which may point to a read error. This sample is part of a study of identical twins. Findings and caveats of the study: Twins showed weaker excess sharing in their beta out-of-frame sequences. For cord blood, abundant beta clonotypes had fewer insertions, unlike memory repertoires, which showed none.

TCRdb independently ran MiXCR on the 5' RACE reads; one entry per CDR3 protein. The table shows 1.5 million to 2 million distinct CDR3 sequences, with roughly 35% occurring only once. This CDR3 is built from 13 residues. Per germline, CDR1 MNHNS and CDR2 SASEGT. Among all donors, each was a healthy Caucasian. The clonotype comes from a newborn girl in good health. This chain links TRBV6-1 with TRBJ2-3, with D uncertain. Sequencing was carried out using cord blood. The CDR3 loop reads CASTLNGPDTRYF. The CDR3, as DNA: TGTGCCAGCACCCTGAACGGCCCCGATACGCGGTATTTT.